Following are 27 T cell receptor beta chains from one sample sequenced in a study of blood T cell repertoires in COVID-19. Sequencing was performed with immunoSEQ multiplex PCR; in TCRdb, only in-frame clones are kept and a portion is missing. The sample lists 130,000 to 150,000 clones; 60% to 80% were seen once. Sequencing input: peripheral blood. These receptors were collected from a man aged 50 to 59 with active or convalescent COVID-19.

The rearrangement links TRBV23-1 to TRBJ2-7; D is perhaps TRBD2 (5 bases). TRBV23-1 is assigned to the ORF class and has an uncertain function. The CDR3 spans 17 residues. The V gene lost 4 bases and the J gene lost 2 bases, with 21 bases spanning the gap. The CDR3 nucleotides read TGCGCCAGCAGTCCCTCCCCCAGGAGGAGCCGGGCCTACGAGCAGTACTTC. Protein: CASSPSPRRSRAYEQYF.

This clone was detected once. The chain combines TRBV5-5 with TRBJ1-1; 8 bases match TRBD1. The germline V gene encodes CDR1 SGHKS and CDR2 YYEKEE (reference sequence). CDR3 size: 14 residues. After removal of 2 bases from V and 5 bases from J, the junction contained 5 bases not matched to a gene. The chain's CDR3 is CASSFTGGRTEAFF. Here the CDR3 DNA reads TGTGCCAGCAGCTTCACAGGGGGAAGGACTGAAGCTTTCTTT.

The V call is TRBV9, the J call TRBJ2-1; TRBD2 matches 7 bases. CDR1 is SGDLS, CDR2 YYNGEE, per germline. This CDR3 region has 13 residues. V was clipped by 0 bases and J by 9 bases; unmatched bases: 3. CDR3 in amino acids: CASSVAGGGEQFF. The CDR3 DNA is TGTGCCAGCAGCGTAGCGGGAGGAGGTGAGCAGTTCTTC.

DNA for the CDR3: TGTGCCAGCAGTCGCGAACGGGACTCTAAGACCCGGAACATTCAGTACTTC. Translated, it gives CASSRERDSKTRNIQYF. This chain links TRBV6-6 with TRBJ2-4, with D perhaps TRBD2 (6 bases). The ends were cut back, 5 bases at V and 7 bases at J, with 24 bases in the middle. The CDR3 is made up of 17 amino acids. CDR1 is MNHNY and CDR2 is SVGAGI in the germline V gene (reference sequence).

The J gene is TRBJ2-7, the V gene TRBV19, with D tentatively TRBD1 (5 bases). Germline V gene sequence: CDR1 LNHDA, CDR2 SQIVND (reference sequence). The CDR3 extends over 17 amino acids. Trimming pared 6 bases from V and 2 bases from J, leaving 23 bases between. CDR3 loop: CASSKGLLTGRTYEQYF. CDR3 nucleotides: TGTGCCAGTAGCAAGGGGCTTTTAACCGGGCGGACCTACGAGCAGTACTTC.

The CDR3 is CASSLIGYEQYF. The CDR3 bases are TGTGCCAGCAGTTTGATCGGCTACGAGCAGTACTTC. The gene calls are TRBV27 and TRBJ2-7; D is undetermined. The V end lost 3 bases, the J end lost 3 bases, and 6 bases lay between the germline ends. Per germline, CDR1 MNHEY and CDR2 SMNVEV (reference sequence). The CDR3 is 12 residues long.

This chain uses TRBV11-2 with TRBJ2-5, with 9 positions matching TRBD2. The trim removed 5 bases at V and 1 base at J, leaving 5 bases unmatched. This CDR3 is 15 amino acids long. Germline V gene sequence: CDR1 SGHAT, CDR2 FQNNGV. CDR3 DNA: TGTGCCAGCAGCCCCGGACTAGCGTCCCAAGAGACCCAGTACTTC. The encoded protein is CASSPGLASQETQYF.

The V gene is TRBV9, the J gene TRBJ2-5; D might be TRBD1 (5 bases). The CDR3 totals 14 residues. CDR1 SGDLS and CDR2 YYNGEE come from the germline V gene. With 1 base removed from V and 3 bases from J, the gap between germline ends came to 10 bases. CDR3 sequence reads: CASSVRGREETQYF. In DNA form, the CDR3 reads TGTGCCAGCAGCGTAAGGGGCAGAGAAGAGACCCAGTACTTC.

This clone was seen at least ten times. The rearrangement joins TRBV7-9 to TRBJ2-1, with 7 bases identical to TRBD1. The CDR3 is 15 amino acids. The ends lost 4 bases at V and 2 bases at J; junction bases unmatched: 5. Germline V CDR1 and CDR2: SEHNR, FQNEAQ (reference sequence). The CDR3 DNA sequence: TGTGCCAGCAGCTCTAACAGGGGTACCTACAATGAGCAGTTCTTC. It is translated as CASSSNRGTYNEQFF.

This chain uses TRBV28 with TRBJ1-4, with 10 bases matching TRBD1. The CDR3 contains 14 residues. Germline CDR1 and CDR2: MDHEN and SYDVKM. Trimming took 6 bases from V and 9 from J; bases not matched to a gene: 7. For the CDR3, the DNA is TGTGCCAGCAGACTGGACAGGGGGAGGCAAAAACTGTTTTTT. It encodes CASRLDRGRQKLFF.

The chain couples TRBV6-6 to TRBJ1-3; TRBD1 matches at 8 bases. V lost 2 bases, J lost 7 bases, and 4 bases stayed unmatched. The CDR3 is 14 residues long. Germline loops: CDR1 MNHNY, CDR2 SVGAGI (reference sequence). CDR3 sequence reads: CASSYAGQGNTIYF. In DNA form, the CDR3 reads TGTGCCAGCAGTTACGCCGGACAGGGCAACACCATATATTTT.

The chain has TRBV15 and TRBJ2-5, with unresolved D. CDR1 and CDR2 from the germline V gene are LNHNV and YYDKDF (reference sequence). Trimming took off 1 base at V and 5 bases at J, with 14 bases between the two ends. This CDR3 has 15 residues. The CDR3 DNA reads TGTGCCACCAGCAGAGCCCTGTCCGGTGTGGAGACCCAGTACTTC. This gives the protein CATSRALSGVETQYF.

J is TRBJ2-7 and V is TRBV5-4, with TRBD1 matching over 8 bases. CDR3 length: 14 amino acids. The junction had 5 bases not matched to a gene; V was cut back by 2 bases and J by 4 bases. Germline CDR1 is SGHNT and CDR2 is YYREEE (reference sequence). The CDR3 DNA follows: TGTGCCAGCAGCTTCGGCAGGGGGCAGTACGAGCAGTACTTC. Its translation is CASSFGRGQYEQYF.

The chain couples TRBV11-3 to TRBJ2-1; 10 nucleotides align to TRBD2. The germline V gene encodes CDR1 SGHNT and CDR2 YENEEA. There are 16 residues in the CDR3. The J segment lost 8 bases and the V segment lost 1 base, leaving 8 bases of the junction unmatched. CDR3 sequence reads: CASSLALAGISDEQFF. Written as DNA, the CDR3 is TGTGCCAGCAGCTTAGCACTAGCGGGAATTAGCGATGAGCAGTTCTTC.

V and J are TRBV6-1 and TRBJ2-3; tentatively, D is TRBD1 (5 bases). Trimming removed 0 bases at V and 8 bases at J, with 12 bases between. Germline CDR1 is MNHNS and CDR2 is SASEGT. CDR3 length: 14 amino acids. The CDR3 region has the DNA TGTGCCAGCAGTGAAGCCCCAGGGTCAATTACGCAGTATTTT. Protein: CASSEAPGSITQYF.

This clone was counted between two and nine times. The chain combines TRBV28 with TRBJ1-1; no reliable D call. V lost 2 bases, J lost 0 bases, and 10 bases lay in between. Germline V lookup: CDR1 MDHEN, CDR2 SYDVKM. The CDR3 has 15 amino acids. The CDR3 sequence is CASSLVQSMNTEAFF. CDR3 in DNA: TGTGCCAGCAGTTTAGTACAGTCCATGAACACTGAAGCTTTCTTT.

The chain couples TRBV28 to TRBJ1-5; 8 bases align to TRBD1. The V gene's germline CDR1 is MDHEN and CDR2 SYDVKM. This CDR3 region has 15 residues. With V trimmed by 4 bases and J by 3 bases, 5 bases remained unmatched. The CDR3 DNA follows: TGTGCCAGCAGTTATAACAGGGGGTACAATCAGCCCCAGCATTTT. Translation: CASSYNRGYNQPQHF.

The CDR3 region is CASSPGTGPYEQYF. CDR3 DNA sequence: TGTGCCAGTAGTCCCGGGACAGGTCCCTACGAGCAGTACTTC. The rearrangement joins TRBV19 to TRBJ2-7, with 8 bases matching TRBD1. With V trimmed by 5 bases and J by 2 bases, 5 bases remained unmatched. This CDR3 has 14 amino acids. CDR1 and CDR2 from the germline V gene are LNHDA and SQIVND (reference sequence).

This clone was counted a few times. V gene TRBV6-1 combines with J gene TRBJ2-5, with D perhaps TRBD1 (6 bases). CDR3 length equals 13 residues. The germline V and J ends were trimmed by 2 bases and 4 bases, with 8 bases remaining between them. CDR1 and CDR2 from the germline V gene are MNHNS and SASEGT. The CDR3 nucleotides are TGTGCCAGCAGTGAATGGGGGCGAGAGACCCAGTACTTC. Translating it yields CASSEWGRETQYF.

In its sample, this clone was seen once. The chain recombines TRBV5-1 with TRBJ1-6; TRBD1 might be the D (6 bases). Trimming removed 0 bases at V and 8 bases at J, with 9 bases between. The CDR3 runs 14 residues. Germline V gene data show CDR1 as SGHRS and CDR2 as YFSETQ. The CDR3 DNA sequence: TGCGCCAGCAGCTTGGTACAGGGTGATTCACCCCTCCACTTT. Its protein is CASSLVQGDSPLHF.

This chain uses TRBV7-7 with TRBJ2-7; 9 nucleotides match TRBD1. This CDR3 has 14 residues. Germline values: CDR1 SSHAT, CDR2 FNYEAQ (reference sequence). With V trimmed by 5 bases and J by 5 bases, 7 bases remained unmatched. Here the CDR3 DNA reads TGTGCCAGCAGCCCTCTCCGGACAGGGGACGAGCAGTACTTC. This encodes CASSPLRTGDEQYF.

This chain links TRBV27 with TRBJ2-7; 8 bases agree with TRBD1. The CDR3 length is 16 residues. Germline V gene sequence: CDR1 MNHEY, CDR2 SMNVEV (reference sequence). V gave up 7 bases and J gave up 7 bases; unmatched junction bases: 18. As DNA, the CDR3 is TGTGCCAGCACTTTGTCCTGGGGGACAGGAGGAGGGGAGCAGTACTTC. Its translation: CASTLSWGTGGGEQYF.

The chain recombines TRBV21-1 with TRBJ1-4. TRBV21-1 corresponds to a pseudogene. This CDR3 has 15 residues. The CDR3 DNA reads TGTGCCAGCACCACTCACGGGGTTACCAATGAAAAACTGTTTTTT. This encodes CASTTHGVTNEKLFF.

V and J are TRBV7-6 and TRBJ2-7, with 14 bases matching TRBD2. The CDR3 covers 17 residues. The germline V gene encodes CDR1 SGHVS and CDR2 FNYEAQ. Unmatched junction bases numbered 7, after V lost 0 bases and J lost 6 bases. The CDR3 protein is CASSLANQGLAGGEQYF. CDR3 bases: TGTGCCAGCAGCTTAGCTAACCAAGGACTAGCGGGAGGCGAGCAGTACTTC. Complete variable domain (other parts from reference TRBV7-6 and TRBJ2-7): GAGVSQSPRYKVTKRGQDVALRCDPISGHVSLYWYRQALGQGPEFLTYFNYEAQQDKSGLPNDRFSAERPEGSISTLTIQRTEQRDSAMYRCASSLANQGLAGGEQYFGPGTRLTVT.

The CDR3 bases are TGTGCCAGCAGCCAAGGGCCACTAGCGGGACTTCAAGAGACCCAGTACTTC. Translating it yields CASSQGPLAGLQETQYF. The chain uses TRBV3-1 (or the pseudogene TRBV3-2) and TRBJ2-5; TRBD2 agrees at 10 bases. Trimming removed 1 base from V and 2 bases from J; junction bases left unmatched: 7. This CDR3 is 17 amino acids long. Germline V gene lookup returns CDR1 LGHDT and CDR2 YNNKEL (reference sequence).

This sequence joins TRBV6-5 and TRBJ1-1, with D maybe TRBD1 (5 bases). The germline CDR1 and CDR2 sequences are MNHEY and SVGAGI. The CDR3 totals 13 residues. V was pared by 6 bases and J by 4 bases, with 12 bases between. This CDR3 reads CASSSGGVTEAFF. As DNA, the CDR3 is TGTGCCAGCAGCTCGGGGGGGGTCACTGAAGCTTTCTTT.

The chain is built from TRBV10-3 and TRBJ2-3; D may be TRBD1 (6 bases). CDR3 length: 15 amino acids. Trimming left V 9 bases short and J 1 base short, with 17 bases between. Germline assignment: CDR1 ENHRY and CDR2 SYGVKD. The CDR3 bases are TGTGCCATGTCACTTAGGGGGTCTGGCACAGATACGCAGTATTTT. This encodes CAMSLRGSGTDTQYF.